This TCR beta chain was captured in a study of blood T cell repertoires in COVID-19. Study-level background: Samples came from the United States, Italy and Spain, spanning acute and convalescent COVID-19.

With 2 bases clipped from V and 10 bases from J, the junction kept 16 bases outside the gene matches. Per germline, CDR1 SGHVS and CDR2 FQNEAQ. The CDR3 covers 17 residues. This clone occurred once. Study processing details: Scientists estimated how many nucleated cells there were by amplifying reference gene primers. Sequenced by immunoSEQ multiplex PCR; TCRdb stores in-frame clones only, minus some. V, J and clone size are those of that table, while D and trimming were read from the DNA. The sample holds about 200,000 clones, 92% seen once. This TCR was sampled from a man aged 60-69 years with COVID-19, enrolled during active disease. Sequences were obtained from peripheral blood. V usage is TRBV7-8 and J usage is TRBJ1-1, with TRBD1 matching 10 bases. The CDR3 loop is CASSLRGTGQGIRGAFF. CDR3 nucleotides: TGTGCCAGCAGCTTAAGGGGAACGGGACAGGGGATCAGGGGAGCTTTCTTT.